The 2 T cell receptor beta chains in this list originate from one sample, sequenced in a study of T cells in localized non-small cell lung cancer. Some clones are missing from TCRdb's copy, which holds only in-frame ones; the method was immunoSEQ multiplex PCR. The sample carries tens of thousands of clones, over 65% recorded once. The source material was peripheral blood, sampled before any cancer treatment. These receptors came from a male donor at least 60 years old with stage II squamous cell lung carcinoma.

The DNA of the CDR3 is TGCGCCAGCAGCTTGGAGCTAAGTAAGGCCTACAATGAGCAGTTCTTC. Its translation: CASSLELSKAYNEQFF. The chain uses TRBV5-1 and TRBJ2-1, with D unclear. V lost 0 bases, J lost 2 bases, and 12 bases lay in between. CDR1 is SGHRS, CDR2 YFSETQ, per germline. This CDR3 has 16 amino acids.

The rearrangement uses TRBV11-2 and TRBJ2-5, with a possible D match to TRBD2 (6 bases). Germline V gene lookup returns CDR1 SGHAT and CDR2 FQNNGV. The V gene lost 4 bases and the J gene lost 5 bases, with 17 bases spanning the gap. The CDR3 consists of 15 residues. The CDR3 DNA sequence: TGTGCCAGCAGCTCCGGTGGACTATCCTTGGAGACCCAGTACTTC. Its translation: CASSSGGLSLETQYF.